Given below is one T cell receptor beta chain in context. No antigen is known for it. No clone much larger than this one lies a single base away; base qualities are absent. This same CDR3 is encoded by further DNA sequences in the sample. TCRbeta CDR3 regions were amplified from genomic DNA by means of the immunoSEQ Assay, a bias-controlled multiplex PCR. The paper's data handling went like this. The number of nucleated cells in each sample was estimated by amplification of reference gene primers within the assay. Sequence reads were collapsed and filtered to measure the absolute abundance of every unique TCRbeta CDR3 rearrangement. For each sample, productive Simpson clonality was calculated by taking the square root of Simpson's diversity index across productive rearrangements. TCRdb stores this immuneACCESS table with in-frame sequences only. Part of the clones is absent; in the studies checked, under half of the shortfall reflects unresolved V genes, and no reason is known for the rest. V and J calls and clone size are as listed in that table; D and trimming were resolved from the DNA. Present in this sample are about 440,000 clones, 70% to 90% of which were seen just once. The ten largest clonotypes hold nearly 2% of the sample.

This entry is derived from a study of blood T cell repertoires in COVID-19 (dated by TCRdb to 2020 to 2022). For the wider study: Samples covering the acute and convalescent phases of COVID-19 were provided by collaborators in the United States, Italy and Spain. A de-identified subject ID, COVID-19 status, age in years and sex were almost always included in the sample metadata. The prospective study material was composed of cDNA or gDNA derived from T cells, B-cell-depleted T cells, or PBMCs. The samples were drawn from two sources: the first 160 participants of the ongoing ImmuneRACE study, and fewer than 1,500 subjects contributed by 6 global collaborators. Where available, HLA class I and class II types were obtained from metadata supplied by the sample provider rather than from assay-based typing. Subjects who had been exposed to COVID-19, were actively infected with it, or had recovered from it provided the deeply sampled blood TCRbeta repertoires that made up the dataset. The repertoires were made available in a free public database intended to serve as a resource for research on the immune response to SARS-CoV-2.

CDR1 and CDR2 were assigned from the germline V gene as SGHRS and YFSETQ. V is pruned by 0 bases and J by 7 bases, leaving 3 bases of the junction without a gene match. Spanning cysteine to phenylalanine, the CDR3 consists of 15 amino acids. This entry keeps only the CDR3 DNA: 45 bases, framed from base 1. Broader findings and caveats from the paper: Clinical and demographic metadata were provided uncurated, with the amount varying by source and participant.

Participants in the prospective study were aged roughly 18 to 95 years, lived in about two dozen United States geographic areas, and enrolled through a virtual design. In the prospective study, cohorts were assigned on the basis of participant-reported clinical history obtained from a screening survey and a study questionnaire. In the prospective study, whole blood, serum and a nasopharyngeal or oropharyngeal swab were collected from each participant by mobile phlebotomists. Participants in the prospective study had the option to provide additional blood draws and questionnaires over a roughly 2-month period. Before DNA extraction, blood samples from the prospective study were shipped at room temperature or frozen.

Sequenced sample: PBMCs or T cells enriched from blood (not recorded which). The clonotype comes from a woman aged 18-29 years with acute COVID-19. The receptor chain draws on TRBV5-1 and TRBJ1-6, and TRBD1 aligns with 8 junction nucleotides. The nucleotide sequence is TGCGCCAGCAGCTTGGGACAGGGGCTGAATTCACCCCTCCACTTT. It specifies CASSLGQGLNSPLHF.